One sample yielded the 30 T cell receptor beta chains listed below, sequenced in a study of T cells in Graves' hyperthyroidism and ophthalmopathy. Amplification yielded TCR beta CDR3 regions, with RNA transcripts as the source. Carried out on the TCR CDR3, a first-round RT-PCR used the HTBI primer set. In TCRdb, the multiplex PCR reads were re-called with MiXCR into one record per CDR3 protein. There are hundreds of thousands of distinct CDR3 sequences in the sample; about 15% occur only once, and roughly 13% lies in the top ten. Sequenced: blood. Every receptor here comes from a young man with Graves' ophthalmopathy.

This clonotype was seen repeatedly, ten times or more. V and J are TRBV6-1 and TRBJ1-2, with D uncertain. The CDR3 totals 13 residues. The V end lost 5 bases, the J end lost 1 base, and 8 bases lay between the germline ends. Germline-derived CDR1 and CDR2 are MNHNS and SASEGT. The CDR3 coding sequence is TGTGCCAGCAGTACCACTAATAACTATGGCTACACCTTC. Translated, it gives CASSTTNNYGYTF.

This clonotype has ten or more counts. The chain couples TRBV20-1 to TRBJ2-7, with 8 bases that match TRBD1. CDR1 and CDR2 (germline): DFQATT, SNEGSKA (reference sequence). V gave up 3 bases and J gave up 4 bases; unmatched junction bases: 11. CDR3 length equals 15 residues. In DNA form, the CDR3 reads TGCAGTGCTAGTGCCGGACAGGGCAAAATGTACGAGCAGTACTTC. Residues: CSASAGQGKMYEQYF.

This clonotype was seen at least ten times. The chain has TRBV7-2 and TRBJ2-5; 7 bases are a match to TRBD2. The length of the CDR3 is 14 residues. V lost 2 bases, J lost 3 bases, and 3 bases stayed unmatched. Germline-derived CDR1 and CDR2 are SGHTA and FQGNSA. CDR3 DNA sequence: TGTGCCAGCAGCTTAAGGAGCGGGGAAGAGACCCAGTACTTC. Protein sequence: CASSLRSGEETQYF.

In this sample, this clonotype turned up many times. The rearrangement links TRBV12-3 or TRBV12-4 to TRBJ1-2; perhaps TRBD1 as D (5 bases). Trimming removed 5 bases at V and 8 bases at J, with 21 bases between. This CDR3 is built from 15 residues. In DNA form, the CDR3 reads TGTGCCAGCAGTGAGCAGACAGCCGCATTGAGGGGCTACACCTTC. Its translation: CASSEQTAALRGYTF.

Details on this clonotype: The junction shows a germline mismatch at one end, possibly a read error. The V and J genes are TRBV6-1 and TRBJ2-7; D remains ambiguous. This CDR3 has 16 residues. Germline V lookup: CDR1 MNHNS, CDR2 SASEGT. The DNA of the CDR3 is TGTACCAGCAGTGAAGCGTGGTTCCCGGGCTCCTACGAGCAGTACTTC. It yields the protein CTSSEAWFPGSYEQYF.

The chain couples TRBV6-2 or TRBV6-3 to TRBJ1-4; 7 nucleotides agree with TRBD1. CDR1 is MNHEY and CDR2 is SVGEGT in the germline V gene. V lost 0 bases, J lost 4 bases, and 8 bases stayed unmatched. The CDR3 totals 17 residues. The CDR3 loop is CASSYSPATGRNEKLFF. Written as DNA, the CDR3 is TGTGCCAGCAGTTACTCACCCGCGACAGGGCGTAATGAAAAACTGTTTTTT.

This chain links TRBV11-2 with TRBJ1-5, with a tentative D call TRBD1 (5 bases). The CDR3 sequence is 16 residues long. Germline values: CDR1 SGHAT, CDR2 FQNNGV. The V and J ends lost 5 bases and 0 bases respectively, with 14 bases between them. This chain's CDR3 is CASSQWDGHSNQPQHF. The CDR3, as DNA: TGTGCCAGCAGCCAGTGGGACGGTCATAGCAATCAGCCCCAGCATTTT.

This clonotype was seen a handful of times. The chain carries TRBV5-1 and TRBJ2-5; the D gene could be TRBD1 or TRBD2 (5 bases each). V was cut by 4 bases and J by 7 bases, with 11 bases left in between. Looked up from germline, CDR1 is SGHRS and CDR2 is YFSETQ. The CDR3 has 12 residues. The CDR3 DNA is TGCGCCAGCAGCCGGGGCCCCTGGACCCAGTACTTC. It specifies CASSRGPWTQYF.

This CDR3 is CASSRGFPLEQYF. DNA for the CDR3: TGTGCCAGTAGTAGGGGTTTCCCCCTCGAGCAGTACTTC. The chain has TRBV19 and TRBJ2-7; D is unresolved. The length of the CDR3 is 13 residues. The germline CDR1 and CDR2 sequences are LNHDA and SQIVND (reference sequence). Trimming pared 4 bases from V and 6 bases from J, leaving 13 bases between.

This clonotype was seen at least ten times. The V gene is TRBV18, the J gene TRBJ1-5; weak D call: TRBD1 (6 bases). Germline V gives CDR1 KGHSH, CDR2 LQKENI. CDR3 length equals 16 residues. V was pared by 6 bases and J by 6 bases, with 21 bases between. In DNA form, the CDR3 reads TGTGCCAGCTCGCTCGAAACCGGGACACTTTCTCAGCCCCAGCATTTT. Protein product: CASSLETGTLSQPQHF.

Concerning this clonotype itself: This clone may be a read error of a much larger clone one base away. The V gene is TRBV7-2, the J gene TRBJ2-1; D may correspond to TRBD1 or TRBD2 (6 bases each). CDR1 is SGHTA, CDR2 FQGNSA, per germline. The CDR3 covers 14 residues. Trimming removed 2 bases at V and 9 bases at J, with 14 bases between. The CDR3 region is CASSLTRGPGEQFF. The CDR3 DNA is TGTGCCAGCAGCTTAACCCGGGGGCCGGGTGAGCAGTTCTTC.

This clonotype was recorded once. A much larger clone is a single base away; this may be a read error. J is TRBJ1-1 and V is TRBV6-5; possible D gene TRBD1, 5 bases. The V end lost 4 bases, the J end lost 4 bases, and 13 bases lay between the germline ends. Germline lookup yields CDR1 MNHEY and CDR2 SVGAGI. CDR3 size: 14 residues. Written as DNA, the CDR3 is TGTGCCAGCAGTTCGACAGCGCTGAGCACTGAAGCTTTCTTT. It yields the protein CASSSTALSTEAFF.

This rearrangement joins TRBV12-3 or TRBV12-4 to TRBJ1-1; 8 bases map to TRBD1. The length of the CDR3 is 15 residues. V gave up 5 bases and J gave up 1 base; unmatched junction bases: 6. CDR3 nucleotides: TGTGCCAGCAGTAAAGCAGGGGGCGCGAACACTGAAGCTTTCTTT. Translated, it gives CASSKAGGANTEAFF.

This clonotype was found a few times. The V gene is TRBV19, the J gene TRBJ2-2; TRBD1 matches at 9 bases. The CDR3 is 14 residues long. V was clipped by 10 bases and J by 1 base; unmatched bases: 4. Germline CDR1 reads LNHDA; CDR2 reads SQIVND (reference sequence). CDR3 nucleotide sequence: TGTGCCACACCGGGACAGGGGAACACCGGGGAGCTGTTTTTT. Amino acids: CATPGQGNTGELFF.

This clonotype has ten or more counts. The chain recombines TRBV12-3 or TRBV12-4 with TRBJ2-1; D perhaps matches TRBD1 (5 bases). The CDR3 runs to 12 residues. V lost 2 bases, J lost 12 bases, and 11 bases lay in between. CDR3 in amino acids: CASSLSTDRQFF. In nucleotides, the CDR3 is TGTGCCAGCAGTTTATCTACCGACAGGCAGTTCTTC.

The J gene is TRBJ1-6, the V gene TRBV12-3 or TRBV12-4, with 9 bases matching TRBD1. Unmatched junction bases numbered 11, after V lost 6 bases and J lost 14 bases. The CDR3 is 14 residues long. The CDR3 loop reads CASRETGGALALHF. The CDR3 DNA reads TGTGCCAGCAGAGAAACAGGGGGCGCCTTGGCCCTCCACTTT.

The chain joins TRBV4-1 to TRBJ2-7, with D perhaps assigned TRBD1 or TRBD2 (5 bases each). V dropped 6 bases and J dropped 1 base, with 22 bases sitting between them. Germline-derived CDR1 and CDR2 are MGHRA and YSYEKL. The CDR3 is 17 amino acids. The CDR3 is CASSRTTPGPYSYEQYF. The CDR3 DNA is TGCGCCAGCAGTCGCACCACACCGGGACCCTATTCCTACGAGCAGTACTTC.

The table lists this clonotype with many counts. The chain is built from TRBV6-1 and TRBJ2-4; tentatively, D is TRBD2 (6 bases). CDR3 length: 14 amino acids. CDR1 and CDR2 from the germline V gene are MNHNS and SASEGT. The ends were cut back, 5 bases at V and 1 base at J, with 9 bases in the middle. The DNA for the CDR3 is TGTGCCAGCAGTTGGGCGGGGGCCAAAAACATTCAGTACTTC. This codes for CASSWAGAKNIQYF.

This clonotype has ten or more counts. The chain couples TRBV3-1 to TRBJ1-5; TRBD1 aligns across 9 bases. V shed 4 bases, J shed 7 bases, and the junction held 5 bases outside the gene matches. Germline V gives CDR1 LGHDT, CDR2 YNNKEL (reference sequence). This CDR3 has 14 residues. The CDR3 DNA is TGTGCCAGCAGCCCGACAGGGGGGGCGCAGCCCCAGCATTTT. Its translation: CASSPTGGAQPQHF.

This clonotype was counted ten times or more. The chain joins TRBV5-1 to TRBJ2-7; D perhaps matches TRBD1 (6 bases). The CDR3 length is 13 residues. V was clipped by 3 bases and J by 2 bases, with 9 bases between them. Germline CDR1 and CDR2: SGHRS and YFSETQ. The CDR3, as DNA: TGCGCCAGCAGCTCCGGACAGACCTACGAGCAGTACTTC. Its translation is CASSSGQTYEQYF.

This clonotype was recorded at least ten times. The chain recombines TRBV13 with TRBJ1-1, with TRBD1 matching over 7 bases. Germline CDR1 reads PRHDT; CDR2 reads FYEKMQ (reference sequence). The CDR3 totals 15 residues. V shed 3 bases and J 4 bases; nucleotides not matched to a gene: 8. This CDR3 is CASSLTGSWGTEAFF. CDR3 nucleotides: TGTGCCAGCAGCTTGACAGGGTCCTGGGGCACTGAAGCTTTCTTT.

The V call is TRBV6-1, the J call TRBJ2-7; D ambiguous. The germline V and J ends were trimmed by 7 bases and 1 base, with 17 bases remaining between them. The CDR3 totals 15 residues. Germline V gene data show CDR1 as MNHNS and CDR2 as SASEGT. The DNA of the CDR3 is TGTGCCAGCATTCAAGGTCATGGCATTTCCTACGAGCAGTACTTC. Its protein product is CASIQGHGISYEQYF.

J is TRBJ2-5 and V is TRBV7-9; D gene uncertain. V lost 7 bases and J lost 4, with 10 bases in between. The length of the CDR3 is 12 residues. CDR1 and CDR2 (germline): SEHNR, FQNEAQ (reference sequence). The CDR3 bases are TGTGCCAGCAACCTAAACCGAGAGACCCAGTACTTC. Translated, it gives CASNLNRETQYF.

This clonotype appeared a few times. The CDR3 reads CASSRHRGTDNSPLHF. Here the CDR3 DNA reads TGCGCCAGCAGTCGCCACCGAGGGACGGATAATTCACCCCTCCACTTT. The rearrangement links TRBV4-1 to TRBJ1-6, with a possible D match to TRBD1 (5 bases). This CDR3 is built from 16 residues. The V end was cut by 6 bases, the J end by 5 bases, with 17 bases between. Germline V gene sequence: CDR1 MGHRA, CDR2 YSYEKL.

This clonotype appeared a few times. The chain recombines TRBV9 with TRBJ2-7; 10 bases match TRBD2. V was pared by 0 bases and J by 3 bases, with 6 bases of the junction left unmatched. Germline assignment: CDR1 SGDLS and CDR2 YYNGEE. CDR3 size: 16 residues. The CDR3 is CASSVGASGSDYEQYF. CDR3 DNA sequence: TGTGCCAGCAGCGTAGGGGCTAGCGGGAGTGACTACGAGCAGTACTTC.

Many counts were recorded for this clonotype. J is TRBJ1-6 and V is TRBV19; TRBD1 is a possible D gene (6 bases). The CDR3 spans 15 residues. Germline lookup yields CDR1 LNHDA and CDR2 SQIVND (reference sequence). Trimming left V 6 bases short and J 9 bases short, with 18 bases between. CDR3 sequence: CASSVTPEGGSPLHF. The CDR3 DNA follows: TGTGCCAGTAGCGTCACGCCTGAGGGGGGTTCACCCCTCCACTTT. Using reference TRBV19 and TRBJ1-6 for the parts outside the CDR3, the full variable domain is DGGITQSPKYLFRKEGQNVTLSCEQNLNHDAMYWYRQDPGQGLRLIYYSQIVNDFQKGDIAEGYSVSREKKESFPLTVTSAQKNPTAFYLCASSVTPEGGSPLHFGNGTRLTVT.

This clonotype was picked up many times. This CDR3 is CASSEEWALEAFF. CDR3 coding DNA: TGTGCCAGCAGTGAAGAGTGGGCCCTTGAAGCTTTCTTT. The rearrangement joins TRBV6-1 to TRBJ1-1; the D is unclear. Per the germline V gene, CDR1 is MNHNS and CDR2 is SASEGT. There are 13 residues in the CDR3. Trimming shortened V by 1 base and J by 7 bases, and 10 bases separated the two germline ends.

Comment on this clonotype: This could be a read error, since a much larger clone is one nucleotide away. The J gene is TRBJ1-2, the V gene TRBV12-3 or TRBV12-4, with 7 positions matching TRBD1. The CDR3 has 14 amino acids. V lost 4 bases to trimming and J lost 3 bases; unmatched junction nucleotides: 5. The CDR3 reads CASSSPDRDYGYTF. The CDR3 DNA sequence: TGTGCCAGCAGTTCCCCTGACAGGGACTATGGCTACACCTTC.

The table lists this clonotype with a few counts. One end of the junction is discordant with germline, which a read error may explain. In nucleotides, the CDR3 is TGTGCCGGCAGGGCAACAGGGTTCTCCTACGAGCAGTACTTC. Its protein product is CAGRATGFSYEQYF. This chain links TRBV2 with TRBJ2-7; possible D gene TRBD1, 6 bases. Germline lookup yields CDR1 SNHLY and CDR2 FYNNEI. The CDR3 extends over 14 amino acids.

This clonotype turned up a few times. The V gene is TRBV6-1, the J gene TRBJ1-2; D gene ambiguous. Germline CDR1 and CDR2: MNHNS and SASEGT. V was clipped by 1 base and J by 6 bases, with 15 bases between them. The CDR3 is made up of 15 amino acids. The CDR3 nucleotides are TGTGCCAGCAGTGAAGTCTCCGTGGTAATTCATGGCTACACCTTC. Translating it yields CASSEVSVVIHGYTF.